The rows below give T cell receptor beta chains drawn from one sample of a study of T cells of healthy individuals. TCRdb re-called the 5' RACE reads through MiXCR, storing one row per CDR3 protein. The sample records about 53,000 distinct CDR3 sequences, roughly 14% being singletons. The source of these receptors is a human donor in good health. Both conserved end residues are part of each CDR3. A D gene is named only where the DNA matches it firmly. Clone sizes are given selectively: once, few, many, or a class where the clone is expanded.

CDR3aa,CDR3nt,v_gene,abundance,len,j_gene,d_gene
CSAQSQGPGNQPQHF,TGCAGTGCCCAATCACAGGGGCCAGGCAATCAGCCCCAGCATTTT,TRBV20-1,.,15,TRBJ1-5,TRBD1
CATSDPRTSGAQETQYF,TGTGCCACCAGTGATCCCCGGACTAGCGGGGCCCAAGAGACCCAGTACTTC,TRBV24-1,.,17,TRBJ2-5,TRBD2
CDSSPFPSSDTQYF,TGTGACAGCAGCCCCTTTCCTAGCAGCGATACGCAGTATTTT,TRBV7-2,.,14,TRBJ2-3,.
CASVRDRSYEQYF,TGTGCCAGCGTCCGGGACAGATCCTACGAGCAGTACTTC,TRBV7-2,few,13,TRBJ2-7,TRBD1
CASSLRGEEETQYF,TGTGCCAGCAGCTTGCGCGGAGAGGAGGAGACCCAGTACTTC,TRBV5-6,few,14,TRBJ2-5,.
CASSPRLAGGYEQFF,TGTGCCAGCAGCCCCCGACTAGCGGGAGGGTATGAGCAGTTCTTC,TRBV13,few,15,TRBJ2-1,TRBD2
CASSVISGGAKTQYF,TGTGCCAGCAGTGTGATTAGCGGGGGGGCAAAGACCCAGTACTTC,TRBV2,many,15,TRBJ2-5,TRBD2
CASSPRDRKTYGYTF,TGTGCCAGCTCACCTAGGGACCGAAAAACGTATGGCTACACCTTC,TRBV18,many,15,TRBJ1-2,.
CASSAQNRYGYTF,TGTGCCAGCAGCGCACAAAACAGATATGGCTACACCTTC,TRBV9,many,13,TRBJ1-2,.
CASSFDHVSYGYTF,TGTGCCAGCAGCTTCGACCACGTCAGCTATGGCTACACCTTC,TRBV7-9,many,14,TRBJ1-2,.
CASSLGLAVYEQYF,TGCGCCAGCAGCTTGGGTCTAGCGGTCTACGAGCAGTACTTC,TRBV5-1,many,14,TRBJ2-7,TRBD2
CASSLGQGVNEQYF,TGTGCCAGCAGCTTGGGACAGGGTGTCAACGAGCAGTACTTC,TRBV7-8,.,14,TRBJ2-7,TRBD1
CASSFQGSSAYEQYF,TGTGCCAGCAGCTTCCAGGGAAGCAGTGCCTACGAGCAGTACTTC,TRBV7-2,.,15,TRBJ2-7,.
CASSLSGQGSEKLFF,TGTGCCAGCAGTTTATCGGGACAGGGCTCTGAAAAACTGTTTTTT,TRBV27,few,15,TRBJ1-4,TRBD1
CASSNLATSEQFF,TGTGCCAGCAGTAACCTAGCTACCAGTGAGCAGTTCTTC,TRBV6-2/TRBV6-3,.,13,TRBJ2-1,.
CASGSGTYEQYF,TGTGCCAGCGGCAGCGGGACCTACGAGCAGTACTTC,TRBV12-3/TRBV12-4,many,12,TRBJ2-7,TRBD2
CASGWGNTGELFF,TGTGCTAGTGGTTGGGGTAACACCGGGGAGCTGTTTTTT,TRBV12-5,many,13,TRBJ2-2,.
CASSLLGLPYEQYF,TGTGCCAGCAGCTTGTTAGGACTCCCCTACGAGCAGTACTTC,TRBV7-9,many,14,TRBJ2-7,.